Listed below are T cell receptor beta chains from one sample, sequenced in a study of blood T cell repertoires in COVID-19. Assay used: immunoSEQ multiplex PCR; TCRdb lists only in-frame clones, some missing. The data hold 70,000 to 90,000 clones, with 83% observed a single time. The source material was peripheral blood. The receptors were gathered from a woman older than 75 with acute or convalescent COVID-19. The CDR3 runs from the conserved cysteine through the conserved F or W. D genes are given only for firm matches. Not every row has a clone size; where given, it reads once, few, many or a size class.

V: TRBV10-2
D: .
J: TRBJ1-1
size: once
DNA: TGCGCCAGCAGGGTGGGAGGGGCGCTTTCGGCTTTCTTT
CDR3: CASRVGGALSAFF

V: TRBV12-3/TRBV12-4
D: .
J: TRBJ2-2
size: once
DNA: TGTGCCAGCCGACTGACGGTGTCCGGGGAGCTGTTTTTT
CDR3: CASRLTVSGELFF

V: TRBV10-2
D: .
J: TRBJ1-5
size: .
DNA: TGCGCCAGCAGACGCGGCCGAGATAGCAATCAGCCCCAGCATTTT
CDR3: CASRRGRDSNQPQHF

V: TRBV7-9
D: TRBD1
J: TRBJ2-5
size: few
DNA: TGTGCCAGCAGCTCCACTCAGGACAGGGCTGGGGCAGAGACCCAGTACTTC
CDR3: CASSSTQDRAGAETQYF

V: TRBV5-5
D: .
J: TRBJ1-5
size: .
DNA: TGTGCCAGCGGCAGGGGCAGTGACAATCAGCCCCAGCATTTT
CDR3: CASGRGSDNQPQHF

V: TRBV5-1
D: .
J: TRBJ2-3
size: .
DNA: TGCGCCAGCAGCTTGGACAGGCCCACAGATACGCAGTATTTT
CDR3: CASSLDRPTDTQYF

V: TRBV9
D: .
J: TRBJ2-3
size: .
DNA: TGTGCCAGCAGCGCGGGGGGCTACCCCTTTACTAGCACAGATACGCAGTATTTT
CDR3: CASSAGGYPFTSTDTQYF

V: TRBV5-1
D: TRBD2
J: TRBJ2-1
size: .
DNA: TGCGCCAGCAGTTTGGCGGGGGGTACCTACAATGAGCAGTTCTTC
CDR3: CASSLAGGTYNEQFF

V: TRBV2
D: TRBD2
J: TRBJ2-3
size: .
DNA: TGTGCCAGCAGGGCGGGGAGGGATAGGGATACGCAGTATTTT
CDR3: CASRAGRDRDTQYF

V: TRBV18
D: .
J: TRBJ2-7
size: .
DNA: TGTGCCAGCTCACCAACGCTAGACGACGTATGGTTC
CDR3: CASSPTLDDVWF

V: TRBV18
D: TRBD1
J: TRBJ1-5
size: .
DNA: TGTGCCAGCTCCCGGACAGGGAGTGAGGATCAGCCCCAGCATTTT
CDR3: CASSRTGSEDQPQHF

V: TRBV13
D: TRBD2
J: TRBJ2-5
size: .
DNA: TGTGCCAGCAGCGGAGAGAGGACTAGCGGGTGGGAGACCCAGTACTTC
CDR3: CASSGERTSGWETQYF

V: TRBV5-1
D: TRBD1
J: TRBJ2-7
size: .
DNA: TGCGCCAGCACCTGGTTTACGACAGGGGACAACGAGCAGTACTTC
CDR3: CASTWFTTGDNEQYF

V: TRBV10-3
D: .
J: TRBJ1-1
size: .
DNA: TGTGCCATCAGTGGGGACACCTTTAACACTGAAGCTTTCTTT
CDR3: CAISGDTFNTEAFF

V: TRBV9
D: TRBD2
J: TRBJ2-3
size: .
DNA: TGTGCCAGCAGCGTAGCTAGCGGGGGAGCAGATACGCAGTATTTT
CDR3: CASSVASGGADTQYF

V: TRBV10-3
D: TRBD2
J: TRBJ2-5
size: .
DNA: TGTGCCATAACGGGACTAGCGGGAATTGGGGGGAGGGGAGAGACCCAGTACTTC
CDR3: CAITGLAGIGGRGETQYF

V: TRBV15
D: .
J: TRBJ2-4
size: .
DNA: TGTGCCACCAGCAGAGCGGCGGGGGCAACTGGGGACATTCAGTACTTC
CDR3: CATSRAAGATGDIQYF

V: TRBV7-6
D: .
J: TRBJ1-5
size: .
DNA: TGTGCCAGCAGCTTAGATCCCCAGAATAATCAGCCCCAGCATTTT
CDR3: CASSLDPQNNQPQHF

V: TRBV18
D: TRBD1
J: TRBJ2-1
size: .
DNA: TGTGCCAGCTCACCAGCGTCGGTGGACAGGTTCGCCCATGAGCAGTTCTTC
CDR3: CASSPASVDRFAHEQFF

V: TRBV3-1/TRBV3-2
D: TRBD2
J: TRBJ2-3
size: .
DNA: TGTGCCAGCAGTTTAGGGACTAGCGGGAGGACCGGTACGCAGTATTTT
CDR3: CASSLGTSGRTGTQYF

V: TRBV9
D: TRBD1
J: TRBJ2-5
size: .
DNA: TGTGCCAGCAGCGTGGGTGGGACAGCCCAAGAGACCCAGTACTTC
CDR3: CASSVGGTAQETQYF

V: TRBV9
D: .
J: TRBJ2-3
size: .
DNA: TGTGCCAGCAGCGTAGGGCTAGCTGAAGATACGCAGTATTTT
CDR3: CASSVGLAEDTQYF